The 4 T cell receptor beta chains below all came from one sample that was sequenced in a study of early T cells in non-severe SARS-CoV-2 infection. TCRdb processed the 5' RACE reads anew with MiXCR; each CDR3 protein has one entry. Altogether about 60,000 distinct CDR3 sequences are present, around 12% being singletons, with the ten largest covering roughly 4%. The material sequenced was whole blood. These receptors originate from an adult who was a healthcare worker with PCR-confirmed SARS-CoV-2 infection or an uninfected control (not recorded which).

The chain recombines TRBV12-3 or TRBV12-4 with TRBJ2-1; D is perhaps TRBD1 (5 bases). Trimming shortened V by 3 bases and J by 4 bases, and 13 bases separated the two germline ends. The CDR3 totals 15 residues. CDR3 coding DNA: TGTGCCAGCAGTTTCGCCAGGGCTAGGTACAATGAGCAGTTCTTC. Translation: CASSFARARYNEQFF.

The CDR3 DNA is TGTGCCAGCTCACCCCGGGGGCCAGGACTCTACGAGCAGTACTTC. Translation gives CASSPRGPGLYEQYF. J is TRBJ2-7 and V is TRBV18; D may be TRBD1 or TRBD2 (6 bases each). Germline lookup yields CDR1 KGHSH and CDR2 LQKENI. The V end lost 3 bases, the J end lost 3 bases, and 15 bases lay between the germline ends. The CDR3 is made up of 15 amino acids.

This clonotype was detected many times. The chain carries TRBV19 and TRBJ1-2, with 12 bases fitting TRBD1. Germline values: CDR1 LNHDA, CDR2 SQIVND (reference sequence). This CDR3 spans 14 amino acids. The ends lost 7 bases at V and 7 bases at J; junction bases unmatched: 7. CDR3 residues: CASTVPGQGAGYTF. CDR3 DNA: TGTGCCAGTACCGTACCGGGACAGGGGGCTGGCTACACCTTC.

This clonotype was seen a few times. The rearrangement uses TRBV7-9 and TRBJ2-3; 8 bases agree with TRBD1. Per germline, CDR1 SEHNR and CDR2 FQNEAQ (reference sequence). This CDR3 spans 16 amino acids. Trimming cost V 5 bases and J 5 bases; bases outside gene matches: 12. The CDR3: CASSPSRDRIRDTQYF. In nucleotides, the CDR3 is TGTGCCAGCAGCCCGTCTAGGGACAGGATCCGAGATACGCAGTATTTT. Variable domain in full (rest from reference TRBV7-9 and TRBJ2-3): DTGVSQNPRHKITKRGQNVTFRCDPISEHNRLYWYRQTLGQGPEFLTYFQNEAQLEKSRLLSDRFSAERPKGSFSTLEIQRTEQGDSAMYLCASSPSRDRIRDTQYFGPGTRLTVL.